This is a list of T cell receptor beta chains from one sample in a study of OX40 agonist ivuxolimab in advanced cancers. Some clones are missing from TCRdb's copy, which holds only in-frame ones; the method was immunoSEQ multiplex PCR. In the table there are tens of thousands of clones, approximately 78% of which are singletons. The sample was CD4+ or CD8+ T cells sorted from blood, taken in a trial of the OX40 agonist ivuxolimab. The receptors originated from an adult with an advanced solid tumor such as melanoma, head and neck, liver or kidney cancer. The CDR3 runs from the conserved cysteine through the conserved F or W. The D gene is left open where the match is weak. Clone size is shown for a subset of rows, as once, few, many or a class of expanded clone.

J gene	CDR3 length	clone size	V gene	D gene	CDR3 DNA	CDR3 protein
TRBJ1-2	14	.	TRBV18	.	TGTGCCAGCTCACCACGGCAGGGAACCTATGGCTACACCTTC	CASSPRQGTYGYTF
TRBJ1-6	15	.	TRBV15	.	TGTGCCACCAGCAGAGATAGGGGCCCGATTTCACCCCTCCACTTT	CATSRDRGPISPLHF
TRBJ2-1	17	.	TRBV7-2	TRBD2	TGTGCCAGCAGCTTAGCGCTTGTAGCGGGAGGGGACAATGAGCAGTTCTTC	CASSLALVAGGDNEQFF
TRBJ2-1	15	.	TRBV5-1	.	TGCGCCAGCAGCTTCGGACAGCTAATATCTAATGAGCAGTTCTTC	CASSFGQLISNEQFF
TRBJ2-1	11	.	TRBV2	TRBD2	TGTGCCAGCAGCCCAGGACTAGCAGAGTTCTTC	CASSPGLAEFF
TRBJ1-3	13	.	TRBV7-2	.	TGTGCCAGCAGCTTGGGACCGCCGAACACCATATATTTT	CASSLGPPNTIYF
TRBJ2-5	15	.	TRBV5-1	TRBD2	TGCGCCAGCAGCTTGGCTAGCGGGAGCCGAGAGACCCAGTACTTC	CASSLASGSRETQYF
TRBJ1-2	14	.	TRBV2	.	TGTGCCGGACGGCAGGGTTTGGCCAACTATGGCTACACCTTC	CAGRQGLANYGYTF
TRBJ1-1	15	.	TRBV7-3	TRBD1	TGTGCCAGCAGCCAGCAGGGGACAGTGAACACTGAAGCTTTCTTT	CASSQQGTVNTEAFF
TRBJ2-1	15	.	TRBV11-2	TRBD2	TGTGCCAGCAGCTTAGCTGGGGACTACTACAATGAGCAGTTCTTC	CASSLAGDYYNEQFF
TRBJ1-5	16	few	TRBV9	.	TGTGCCAGCAGCCCCGACGGGGGGCAAGGCAATCAGCCCCAGCATTTT	CASSPDGGQGNQPQHF
TRBJ1-2	14	once	TRBV5-1	.	TGCGCCAGCAGCTTGGGACAGCCCAACTATGGCTACACCTTC	CASSLGQPNYGYTF
TRBJ2-1	13	.	TRBV4-1	.	TGCGCCAGCAGCCAAGATTTACATCTTGAGCAGTTCTTC	CASSQDLHLEQFF
TRBJ2-7	15	.	TRBV5-1	.	TGCGCCAGCAGCTTGGGGCCGACAGCCTCCTACGAGCAGTACTTC	CASSLGPTASYEQYF
TRBJ2-7	13	.	TRBV11-2	.	TGTGCCAGCAGCTTAACTAGCTGGGGCGAGCAGTACTTC	CASSLTSWGEQYF
TRBJ2-1	15	.	TRBV5-1	TRBD1	TGCGCCAGCAGCCCGGGACAGGGGCTTGGTGATGAGCAGTTCTTC	CASSPGQGLGDEQFF
TRBJ1-1	13	.	TRBV19	.	TGTGCCAGTGGTACAGGGTTATACACTGAAGCTTTCTTT	CASGTGLYTEAFF
TRBJ2-5	13	.	TRBV5-4	.	TGTGCCAGCAGCTTTCAGGACCCAGGGACCCAGTACTTC	CASSFQDPGTQYF
TRBJ2-1	12	once	TRBV14	.	TGTGCCAGCAGCCAAGTCCAGCGTGAGCAGTTCTTC	CASSQVQREQFF
TRBJ2-3	15	few	TRBV7-9	TRBD2	TGTGCCAGCAGCGCCGGGACTAGCGGGAGCGGCGCGCAGTATTTT	CASSAGTSGSGAQYF
TRBJ2-7	14	.	TRBV4-1	TRBD1	TGCGCCAGCAGCCTTCGACAGGGGGGCTACGAGCAGTACTTC	CASSLRQGGYEQYF
TRBJ2-5	12	.	TRBV7-6	TRBD2	TGTGCCAGCAGCGAAGCGGGAACAACCCAGTACTTC	CASSEAGTTQYF
TRBJ1-2	18	.	TRBV19	.	TGTGCCAGGCCGACCGGGCTCCGTACACGGGGGATTAACTATGGCTACACCTTC	CARPTGLRTRGINYGYTF
TRBJ2-3	16	.	TRBV6-6	.	TGTGCCAGCAGTTACTCGAGGGTCTACCCCGGGGATACGCAGTATTTT	CASSYSRVYPGDTQYF